Below, one T cell receptor (beta chain) is given with its context. No cognate antigen has been identified for it. No base-level quality is on record; no much larger clone is a single base apart. The record originates from a study of OX40 agonist ivuxolimab in advanced cancers. Describing the broader study: The costimulatory receptor OX40 (CD134) was targeted by ivuxolimab, a fully human IgG2 agonistic monoclonal antibody. Intravenous ivuxolimab was administered to patients every 2 weeks at six dose levels: 0.01, 0.1, 0.3, 1.5, 3 and 10 mg/kg. Of the roughly 50 dose-escalation patients, hepatocellular carcinoma was present in approximately 20, melanoma in around 15, renal cell carcinoma in 9 and head and neck cancer in 9. Partial responses occurred in three dose-escalation patients: two with cutaneous melanoma and one with hepatocellular carcinoma. The monotherapy dose-escalation portion (N = 52 patients) of the phase I ivuxolimab trial is reported in the paper. Patients were allowed to have had prior anti-PD-1, anti-PD-L1 or anti-CTLA-4 therapy, and around 41% of the dose-escalation patients had previously received checkpoint inhibitors. A male proportion of roughly 80% and a mean age of around 60 years, ranging from roughly 23 to 90, were recorded for the dose-escalation cohort. Peripheral TCRbeta sequencing was intended to test whether TCR sequence diversity was altered and clonal T-cell expansion was caused by ivuxolimab.

The CDR3, from cysteine to phenylalanine, totals 14 residues. Only the CDR3 region is kept as DNA, spanning 42 bases read in frame from base 1. As encoded in the germline V gene (reference sequence), CDR1 is LNHDA while CDR2 is SQIVND. Trimmed from V: 5 bases; trimmed from J: 6 bases; junction bases lacking a gene match: 6. Broader findings and caveats from the paper: The antigen specificity of the peripheral T cells that underwent clonal expansion was not determined. Low levels of normalized T-cell clonal expansion were also seen in some nonresponding patients. In partial responders in the 0.1-3.0 mg/kg groups, normalized peripheral clonal expansion was found to be among the lowest, especially among CD8+ T cells. On average, CD8+ T cells showed more expanded clones than CD4+ T cells after ivuxolimab. At doses of 0.1 to 3.0 mg/kg, clonal expansion of both CD4+ and CD8+ T cells in blood was seen between baseline and week 6.

Genomic DNA was extracted from sorted cells for sequencing of the TCRbeta CDR3 region. The immunoSEQ Assay was used for sequencing of TCRbeta CDR3 regions. Held by TCRdb, this immuneACCESS table contains in-frame sequences only and omits some clones. Under half of the omission traces to an unresolved V gene where checked; the cause of the rest is unknown. The sample profile shows under 85,000 clones; roughly 84% of them were found once. The ten largest clones add up to about 0.68% of the sample. Patients with autoimmune disease history or receiving systemic immunosuppression were excluded from the trial. In every dose cohort, peripheral blood was drawn for TCR sequencing at baseline, cycle 4 day 1, and cycle 7 day 1. Samples were obtained from an open-label, multicenter, first-in-human phase I dose-escalation trial of ivuxolimab. The trial enrolled adults with locally advanced or metastatic head and neck squamous cell, hepatocellular, melanoma or renal cell carcinoma. Before TCR sequencing, CD4+ T cells and CD8+ T cells from peripheral blood were sorted into separate populations.

The sequences come from CD4+ or CD8+ T cells sorted from blood, collected in a trial of the OX40 agonist ivuxolimab. The TCR was taken from an adult with an advanced solid tumor such as melanoma, head and neck, liver or kidney cancer. The chain links TRBV19 with TRBJ1-5; 8 bases in the middle match TRBD1. The nucleotide sequence is given as TGTGCCAGTAGTGGGGGCAGGGGGCCTCAGCCCCAGCATTTT. Translated, this gives CASSGGRGPQPQHF.